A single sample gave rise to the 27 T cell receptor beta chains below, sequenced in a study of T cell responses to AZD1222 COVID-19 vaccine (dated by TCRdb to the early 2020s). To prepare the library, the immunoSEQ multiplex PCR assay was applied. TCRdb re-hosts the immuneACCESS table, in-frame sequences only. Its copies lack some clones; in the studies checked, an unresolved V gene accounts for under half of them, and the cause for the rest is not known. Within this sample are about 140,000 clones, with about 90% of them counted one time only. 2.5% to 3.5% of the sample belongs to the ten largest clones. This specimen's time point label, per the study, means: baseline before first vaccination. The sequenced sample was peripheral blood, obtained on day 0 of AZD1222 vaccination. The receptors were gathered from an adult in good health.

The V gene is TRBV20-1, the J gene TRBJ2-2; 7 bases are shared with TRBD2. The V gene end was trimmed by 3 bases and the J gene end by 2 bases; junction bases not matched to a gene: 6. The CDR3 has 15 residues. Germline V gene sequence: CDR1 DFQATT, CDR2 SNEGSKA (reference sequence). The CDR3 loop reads CSASLRGRNTGELFF. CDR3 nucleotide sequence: TGCAGTGCTAGTCTCCGCGGGAGAAACACCGGGGAGCTGTTTTTT.

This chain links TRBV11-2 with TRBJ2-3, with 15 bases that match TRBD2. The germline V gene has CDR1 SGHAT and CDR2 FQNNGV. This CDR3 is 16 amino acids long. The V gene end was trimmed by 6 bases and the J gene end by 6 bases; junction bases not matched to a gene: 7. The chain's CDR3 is CASRGLAGGRRDTQYF. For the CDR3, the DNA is TGTGCCAGCAGGGGACTAGCGGGAGGCCGCAGGGATACGCAGTATTTT.

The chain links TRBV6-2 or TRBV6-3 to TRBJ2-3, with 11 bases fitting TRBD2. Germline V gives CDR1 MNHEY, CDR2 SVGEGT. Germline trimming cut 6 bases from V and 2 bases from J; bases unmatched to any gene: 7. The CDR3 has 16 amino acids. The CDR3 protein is CASSKLAGEFTDTQYF. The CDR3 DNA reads TGTGCCAGCAGCAAACTAGCGGGAGAATTCACAGATACGCAGTATTTT.

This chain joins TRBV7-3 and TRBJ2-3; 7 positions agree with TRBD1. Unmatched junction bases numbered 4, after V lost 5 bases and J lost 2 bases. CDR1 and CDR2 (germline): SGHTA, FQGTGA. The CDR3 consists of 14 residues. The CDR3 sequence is CASSQGQNTDTQYF. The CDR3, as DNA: TGTGCCAGCAGCCAGGGACAGAACACAGATACGCAGTATTTT.

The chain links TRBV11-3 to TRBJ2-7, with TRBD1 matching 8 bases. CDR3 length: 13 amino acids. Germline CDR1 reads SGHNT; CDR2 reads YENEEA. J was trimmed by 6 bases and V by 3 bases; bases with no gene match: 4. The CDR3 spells CASSFGTGLEQYF. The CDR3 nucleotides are TGTGCCAGCAGCTTCGGGACAGGACTCGAGCAGTACTTC.

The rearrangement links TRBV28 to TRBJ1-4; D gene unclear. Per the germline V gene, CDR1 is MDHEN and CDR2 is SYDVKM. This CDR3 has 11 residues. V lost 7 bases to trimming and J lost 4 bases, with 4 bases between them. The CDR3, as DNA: TGTGCCAGCAAATTTAATGAAAAACTGTTTTTT. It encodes CASKFNEKLFF. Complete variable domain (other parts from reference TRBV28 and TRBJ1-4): DVKVTQSSRYLVKRTGEKVFLECVQDMDHENMFWYRQDPGLGLRLIYFSYDVKMKEKGDIPEGYSVSREKKERFSLILESASTNQTSMYLCASKFNEKLFFGSGTQLSVL.

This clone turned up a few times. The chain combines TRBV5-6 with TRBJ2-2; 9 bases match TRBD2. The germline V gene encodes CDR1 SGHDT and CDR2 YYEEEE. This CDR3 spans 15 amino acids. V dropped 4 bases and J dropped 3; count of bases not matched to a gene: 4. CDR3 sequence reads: CASSPTSGYTGELFF. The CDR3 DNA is TGTGCCAGCAGCCCGACTAGCGGTTACACCGGGGAGCTGTTTTTT.

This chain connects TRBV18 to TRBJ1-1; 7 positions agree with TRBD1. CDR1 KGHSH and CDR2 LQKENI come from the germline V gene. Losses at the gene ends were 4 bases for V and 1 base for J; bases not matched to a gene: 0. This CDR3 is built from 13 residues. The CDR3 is CASSRTGNTEAFF. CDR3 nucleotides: TGTGCCAGCTCACGGACAGGGAACACTGAAGCTTTCTTT.

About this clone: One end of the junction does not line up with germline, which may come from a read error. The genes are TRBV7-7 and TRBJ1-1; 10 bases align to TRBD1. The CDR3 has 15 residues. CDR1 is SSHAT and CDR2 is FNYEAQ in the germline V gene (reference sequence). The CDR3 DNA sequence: TGTGCTAGCAGCTTAATCGGACAGGGGGGCACTGAAGCTTTCTTT. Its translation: CASSLIGQGGTEAFF.

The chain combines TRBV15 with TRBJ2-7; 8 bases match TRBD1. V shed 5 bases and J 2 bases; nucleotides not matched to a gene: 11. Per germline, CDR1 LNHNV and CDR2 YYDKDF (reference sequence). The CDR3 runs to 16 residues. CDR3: CATSSRLQGVAYEQYF. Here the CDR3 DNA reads TGTGCCACCAGCTCCCGGCTACAGGGGGTCGCCTACGAGCAGTACTTC.

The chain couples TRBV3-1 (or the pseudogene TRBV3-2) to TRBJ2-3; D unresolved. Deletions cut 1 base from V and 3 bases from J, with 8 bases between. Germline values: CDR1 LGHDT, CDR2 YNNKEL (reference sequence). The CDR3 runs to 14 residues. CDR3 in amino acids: CASSQAYATDTQYF. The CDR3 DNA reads TGTGCCAGCAGCCAAGCCTACGCTACAGATACGCAGTATTTT.

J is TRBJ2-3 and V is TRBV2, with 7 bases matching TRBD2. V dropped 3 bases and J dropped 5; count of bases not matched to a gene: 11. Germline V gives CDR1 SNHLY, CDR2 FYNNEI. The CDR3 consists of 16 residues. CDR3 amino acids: CASSELVQRGGDTQYF. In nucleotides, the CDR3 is TGTGCCAGCAGTGAGTTGGTCCAGCGGGGTGGAGATACGCAGTATTTT.

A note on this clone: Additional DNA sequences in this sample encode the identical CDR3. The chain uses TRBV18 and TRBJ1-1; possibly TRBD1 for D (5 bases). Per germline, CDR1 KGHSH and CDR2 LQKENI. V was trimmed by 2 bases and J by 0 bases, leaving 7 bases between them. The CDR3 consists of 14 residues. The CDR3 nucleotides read TGTGCCAGCTCACCAGAGACAGTGAACACTGAAGCTTTCTTT. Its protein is CASSPETVNTEAFF.

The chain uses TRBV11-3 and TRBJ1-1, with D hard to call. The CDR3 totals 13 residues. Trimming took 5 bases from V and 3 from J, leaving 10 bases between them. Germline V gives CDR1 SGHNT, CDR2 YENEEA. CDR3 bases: TGTGCCAGCAGCCCTCGGCCGGACACTGAAGCTTTCTTT. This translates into CASSPRPDTEAFF. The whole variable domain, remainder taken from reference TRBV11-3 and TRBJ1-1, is EAGVVQSPRYKIIEKKQPVAFWCNPISGHNTLYWYLQNLGQGPELLIRYENEEAVDDSQLPKDRFSAERLKGVDSTLKIQPAELGDSAVYLCASSPRPDTEAFFGQGTRLTVV.

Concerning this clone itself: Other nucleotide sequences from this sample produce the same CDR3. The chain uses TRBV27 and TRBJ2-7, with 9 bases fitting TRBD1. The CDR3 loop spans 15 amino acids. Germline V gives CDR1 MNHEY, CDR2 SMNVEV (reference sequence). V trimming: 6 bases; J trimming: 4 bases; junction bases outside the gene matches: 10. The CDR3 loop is CASSKTGTGPYEQYF. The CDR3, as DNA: TGTGCCAGCAGCAAGACCGGGACAGGGCCTTACGAGCAGTACTTC.

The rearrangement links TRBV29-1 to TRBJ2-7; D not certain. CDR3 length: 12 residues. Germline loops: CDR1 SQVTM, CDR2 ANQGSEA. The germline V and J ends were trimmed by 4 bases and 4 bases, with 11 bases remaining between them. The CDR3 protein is CSVGVSYYEQYF. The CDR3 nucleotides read TGCAGCGTTGGAGTTTCGTATTACGAGCAGTACTTC.

CDR3 sequence: CASSLGWDRDWITDTQYF. Written as DNA, the CDR3 is TGTGCCAGCAGCTTGGGCTGGGACAGGGATTGGATCACAGATACGCAGTATTTT. The chain uses TRBV5-5 and TRBJ2-3, with 9 bases lining up with TRBD1. Germline CDR1 and CDR2: SGHKS and YYEKEE (reference sequence). J was trimmed by 2 bases and V by 0 bases; bases with no gene match: 10. The CDR3 is made up of 18 amino acids.

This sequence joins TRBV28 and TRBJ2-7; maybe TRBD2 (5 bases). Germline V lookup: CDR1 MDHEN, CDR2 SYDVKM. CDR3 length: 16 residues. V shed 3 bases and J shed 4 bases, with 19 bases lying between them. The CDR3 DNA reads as TGTGCCAGCAGTTTCTCCGGACTGGAAATTTTTTACGAGCAGTACTTC. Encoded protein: CASSFSGLEIFYEQYF.

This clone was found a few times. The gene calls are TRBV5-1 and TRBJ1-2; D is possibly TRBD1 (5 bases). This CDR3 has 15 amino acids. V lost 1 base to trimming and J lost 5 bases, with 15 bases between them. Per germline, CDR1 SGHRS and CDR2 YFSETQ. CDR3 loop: CASSLTGPPSYGYTF. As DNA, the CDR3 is TGCGCCAGCAGCTTGACAGGCCCCCCTTCTTATGGCTACACCTTC.

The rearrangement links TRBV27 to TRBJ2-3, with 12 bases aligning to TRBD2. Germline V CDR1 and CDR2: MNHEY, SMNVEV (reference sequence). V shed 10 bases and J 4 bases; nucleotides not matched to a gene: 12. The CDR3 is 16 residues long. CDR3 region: CATSPLAGGLSDTQYF. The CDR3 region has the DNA TGTGCCACCTCCCCGCTAGCGGGGGGGCTATCAGATACGCAGTATTTT.

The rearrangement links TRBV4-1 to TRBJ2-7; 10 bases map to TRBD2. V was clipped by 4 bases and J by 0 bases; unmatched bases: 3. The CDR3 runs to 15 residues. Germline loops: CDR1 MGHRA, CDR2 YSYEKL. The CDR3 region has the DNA TGCGCCAGCAGCCGACTAGCGGGCAACTCCTACGAGCAGTACTTC. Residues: CASSRLAGNSYEQYF.

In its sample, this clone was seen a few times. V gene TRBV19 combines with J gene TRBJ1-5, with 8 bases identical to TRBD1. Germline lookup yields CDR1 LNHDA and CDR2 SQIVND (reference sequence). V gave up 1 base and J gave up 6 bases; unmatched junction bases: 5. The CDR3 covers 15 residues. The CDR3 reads CASSIVQGAAQPQHF. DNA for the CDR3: TGTGCCAGTAGTATAGTCCAGGGGGCAGCTCAGCCCCAGCATTTT.

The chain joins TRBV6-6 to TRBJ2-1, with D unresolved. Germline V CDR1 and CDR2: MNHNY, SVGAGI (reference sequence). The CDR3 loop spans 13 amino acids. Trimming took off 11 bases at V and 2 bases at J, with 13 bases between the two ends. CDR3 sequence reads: CAGGPDPYNEQFF. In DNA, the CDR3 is TGTGCCGGCGGACCGGACCCCTACAATGAGCAGTTCTTC.

The CDR3 sequence is CASSHRGTGNTIYF. The CDR3 DNA is TGTGCCAGCAGTCACAGGGGGACTGGAAACACCATATATTTT. The chain uses TRBV28 and TRBJ1-3, with 8 positions matching TRBD1. CDR3 length: 14 amino acids. Per germline, CDR1 MDHEN and CDR2 SYDVKM. J gave up 2 bases and V 5 bases, and 2 bases lay outside the gene matches.

The CDR3 nucleotides are TGCACTACAGGGGGCGCCTATGGCTACACCTTC. Its protein is CTTGGAYGYTF. The V gene is TRBV20-1, the J gene TRBJ1-2, with 9 bases lining up with TRBD1. Per the germline V gene, CDR1 is DFQATT and CDR2 is SNEGSKA (reference sequence). CDR3 size: 11 residues.

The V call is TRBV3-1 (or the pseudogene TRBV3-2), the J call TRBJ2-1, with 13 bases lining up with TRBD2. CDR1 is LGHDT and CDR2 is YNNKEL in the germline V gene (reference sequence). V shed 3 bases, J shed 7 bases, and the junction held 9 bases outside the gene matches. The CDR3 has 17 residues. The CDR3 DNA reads TGTGCCAGCAGCCATTCCCCACTAGCGGGAGGGGGAAATGAGCAGTTCTTC. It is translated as CASSHSPLAGGGNEQFF.

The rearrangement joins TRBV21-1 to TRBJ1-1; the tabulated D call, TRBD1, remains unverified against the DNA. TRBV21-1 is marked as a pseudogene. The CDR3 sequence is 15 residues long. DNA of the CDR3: TGTGCCAGCGAGACAGGGCCCGGAGTGAACACTGAAGCTTTCTTT. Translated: CASETGPGVNTEAFF.